These 3 T cell receptor beta chains were all obtained from the same sample, sequenced in a study of blood T cell repertoires in COVID-19. Only in-frame clones appear in the TCRdb table, and some are missing; sequencing was by immunoSEQ multiplex PCR. The data show some 150,000 clones, approximately 89% seen once. Sequenced sample: peripheral blood. Receptors were obtained from a human donor in a cohort sampled during active COVID-19.

The V gene is TRBV6-1, the J gene TRBJ2-7; D perhaps matches TRBD1 (6 bases). There are 13 residues in the CDR3. V lost 3 bases and J 2 bases, leaving 8 bases between the germline ends. Looked up from germline, CDR1 is MNHNS and CDR2 is SASEGT. CDR3 nucleotides: TGTGCCAGCAGTGAGACAGGACCCTACGAGCAGTACTTC. Translated, it gives CASSETGPYEQYF.

The CDR3 spells CASGLVAAGRSPLHF. Written as DNA, the CDR3 is TGTGCTAGTGGTTTGGTAGCGGCAGGACGGTCACCCCTCCACTTT. The V call is TRBV12-5, the J call TRBJ1-6; D unresolved. The germline V gene has CDR1 LGHNT and CDR2 FRNRAP. V dropped 0 bases and J dropped 10 bases, with 13 bases sitting between them. CDR3 size: 15 residues.

The J gene is TRBJ2-7, the V gene TRBV9, with 7 bases matching TRBD1. J lost 0 bases, V lost 4 bases, and 10 bases had no gene match. Germline V gene sequence: CDR1 SGDLS, CDR2 YYNGEE. The CDR3 length is 16 residues. This CDR3 reads CASSPLGQAPSYEQYF. As DNA, the CDR3 is TGTGCCAGCAGCCCCCTTGGACAGGCACCCTCCTACGAGCAGTACTTC.